Listed here are 2 T cell receptor beta chains from one sample, sequenced in a study of shared clonotypes between healthy human individuals. The data were produced by immunoSEQ multiplex PCR, yet TCRdb's version contains in-frame clones alone and is incomplete. The table includes about 980,000 clones, approximately 80% detected once. The specimen was memory CD4+ T cells sorted from blood. Noted subset: CD45RA-negative fraction. These receptors were collected from a young man in good health.

The chain is built from TRBV7-9 and TRBJ1-1; D not resolved. The V gene lost 5 bases and the J gene lost 4 bases, with 8 bases spanning the gap. CDR1 and CDR2 from the germline V gene are SEHNR and FQNEAQ (reference sequence). This CDR3 has 12 residues. In nucleotides, the CDR3 is TGTGCCAGCAGCCGGTTAGCCACTGAAGCTTTCTTT. This encodes CASSRLATEAFF.

This clone was observed a few times. The rearrangement uses TRBV5-1 and TRBJ1-3; a weak D match, TRBD1 (5 bases). The V end lost 4 bases, the J end lost 0 bases, and 14 bases lay between the germline ends. The CDR3 contains 16 residues. Germline CDR1 reads SGHRS; CDR2 reads YFSETQ. The CDR3 DNA reads as TGCGCCAGCAGCAGTCAGACGGGGGGCTCTGGAAACACCATATATTTT. Translated: CASSSQTGGSGNTIYF.